Detailed here is one T cell receptor (beta chain). Clones were read by immunoSEQ multiplex PCR, and TCRdb kept only the in-frame ones, dropping some. The table lists over 400,000 clones, around 86% of them singletons. The data originate from a study of blood T cell repertoires in COVID-19. About the research overall: From the United States, Italy and Spain came samples of acute and convalescent COVID-19.

The CDR3 covers 16 residues. V dropped 5 bases and J dropped 3; count of bases not matched to a gene: 10. Germline loops: CDR1 LNHDA, CDR2 SQIVND (reference sequence). Sequenced: peripheral blood. The rearrangement joins TRBV19 to TRBJ1-2; TRBD1 matches at 9 bases. The sequence was obtained from a woman in her 30s with active or convalescent COVID-19. This chain's CDR3 is CASSLTGGGSYYGYTF. CDR3 nucleotide sequence: TGTGCCAGTAGTCTCACAGGGGGCGGAAGTTACTATGGCTACACCTTC.